This T cell receptor beta chain comes out of a study of T cell changes during pregnancy in multiple sclerosis. Measured with immunoSEQ multiplex PCR; TCRdb has only the in-frame clones, and not every one. The sample has under 60,000 clones, about 91% seen once. V was pared by 0 bases and J by 3 bases, with 12 bases between. The CDR3 consists of 16 residues. CDR1 and CDR2 (germline): LNHNV, YYDKDF (reference sequence). This TCR derives from a female donor with multiple sclerosis, enrolled in a pregnancy study. V gene TRBV15 combines with J gene TRBJ2-1; perhaps TRBD2 as D (6 bases). The material was CD8+ T cells from peripheral blood mononuclear cells, obtained after pregnancy. The CDR3 DNA reads TGTGCCACCAGCAGAGAGCGGGGAGGTGGCTACAATGAGCAGTTCTTC. Translated: CATSRERGGGYNEQFF.